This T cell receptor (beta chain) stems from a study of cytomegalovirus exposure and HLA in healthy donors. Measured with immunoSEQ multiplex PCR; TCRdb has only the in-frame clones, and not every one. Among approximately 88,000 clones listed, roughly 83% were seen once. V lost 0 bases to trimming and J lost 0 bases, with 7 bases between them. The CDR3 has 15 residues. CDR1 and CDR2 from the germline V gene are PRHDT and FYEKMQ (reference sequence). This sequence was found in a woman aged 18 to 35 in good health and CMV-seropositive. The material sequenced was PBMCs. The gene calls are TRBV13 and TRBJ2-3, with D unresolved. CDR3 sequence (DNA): TGTGCCAGCAGCTTAGGGAGTTCTAGCACAGATACGCAGTATTTT. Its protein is CASSLGSSSTDTQYF.